The sequence of this TCR beta chain was determined in a study of shared clonotypes between healthy human individuals. The study, taken as a whole, reports: The expectation was that sequencing depth would affect clonotype sharing among donors. Exclusively blood specimens were collected; tissue repertoires likely differ.

To note about this clone: Its specificity is not known.

The CDR3 spans 15 residues. Germline loops: CDR1 WNHNN, CDR2 SYGVQD (reference sequence). Trimming removed 0 bases at V and 4 bases at J, with 12 bases between. Here immunoSEQ multiplex PCR was the method, and the copy in TCRdb shows in-frame clones only, minus some. This table holds roughly 1,600,000 clones, 97% to 99% found once. The chain couples TRBV10-1 to TRBJ1-1, with D perhaps matching TRBD1 (5 bases). This TCR came from a man aged 25 to 45 in good health. Specimen: naive CD4+ T cells sorted from blood. Subset indicated: CD45RA+ positively selected. This CDR3 is CASSESRGRPTEAFF. The CDR3 DNA reads as TGCGCCAGCAGTGAGTCGAGGGGCAGGCCCACTGAAGCTTTCTTT.